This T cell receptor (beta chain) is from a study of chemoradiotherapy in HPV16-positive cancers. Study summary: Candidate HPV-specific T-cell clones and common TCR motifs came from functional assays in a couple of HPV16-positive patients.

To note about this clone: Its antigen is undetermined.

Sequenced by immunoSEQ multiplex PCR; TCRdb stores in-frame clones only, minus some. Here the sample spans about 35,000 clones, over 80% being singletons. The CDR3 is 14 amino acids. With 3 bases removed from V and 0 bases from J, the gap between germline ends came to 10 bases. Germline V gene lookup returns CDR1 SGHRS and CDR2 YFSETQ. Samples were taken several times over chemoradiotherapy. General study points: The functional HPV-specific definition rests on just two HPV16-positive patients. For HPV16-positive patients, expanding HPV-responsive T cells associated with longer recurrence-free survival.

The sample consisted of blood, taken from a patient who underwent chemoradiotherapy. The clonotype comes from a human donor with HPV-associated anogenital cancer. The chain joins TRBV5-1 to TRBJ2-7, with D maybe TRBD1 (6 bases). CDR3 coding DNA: TGCGCCAGCAGCTGGTCACAGGGCTCCTACGAGCAGTACTTC. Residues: CASSWSQGSYEQYF.